One T cell receptor beta chain is described in this entry. This clonotype occurred many times. Its antigen is still unknown. The junction shows a germline mismatch at one end, possibly a read error. This sample was sequenced with an Illumina NovaSeq 6000. Using 5'RACE with constant-segment primers, TCRalpha and TCRbeta cDNA libraries were constructed, with sample barcodes and unique molecular identifiers added in the process. Trizol reagent was used to extract RNA from every sample. Libraries were amplified in two PCR steps, with a second sample barcode and Illumina TruSeq adapters added in the second step. Sequencing of the libraries was done on an Illumina NovaSeq, producing 2 x 150 bp paired-end reads. In the paper's pipeline: Reads were demultiplexed and collapsed into UMI-guided consensus sequences with migec v1.2.7. Using mixcr v2.1.11, UMI consensuses were aligned to TRA and TRB V and J templates and then assembled into clonotypes. A clonotype was counted as expanded or contracted only if both edgeR and NoisET called the change significant, with noise models trained on biological replicates. edgeR calls used a false discovery rate-adjusted p below 0.01 and a log2 fold-change threshold of 1. As an exploratory analysis of dynamics, PCA with hierarchical clustering was applied to max-normalized trajectories of the 1000 most abundant clonotypes. Separately sequenced CD4+ and CD8+ repertoires were used to assign the CD4 or CD8 phenotype of responding clones. TCRdb took the public reads, trimmed them with fastp at Q25, ran MiXCR for clone calling and kept in-frame beta chains. Entries that share a CDR3 protein sequence are merged under the most common genes and DNA. The V and J calls were determined by TCRdb, not by the authors. In this sample the table shows about 360,000 distinct CDR3 sequences, roughly 14% of which occur a single time. The ten most abundant clones make up 20% to 25% of the sample.

This sample is part of a study of T-cell memory formation after mild COVID-19 (dated by TCRdb to the early 2020s). About the investigation overall: Most TCR sequence clusters were specific to one of the two donors. In a couple of donors, T-cell clones that expanded and contracted after mild COVID-19 were tracked by sequencing TCRalpha and TCRbeta repertoires over time. The cohort comprised two young, previously healthy adult volunteers, one female and one male.

General conclusions and limits of the study: Contracting CD4+ clones appeared mostly in the CM and EM memory subsets, whereas CD8+ clones were enriched in EMRA. Some responding clones were detected in pre-infection memory, which suggested that pre-existing cross-reactive memory T cells had joined the SARS-CoV-2 response. SARS-CoV-2 specificity was not confirmed for the second-wave clones peaking on day 37. Clones that contracted from day 15 to 85 showed balanced CD4/CD8 phenotypes, whereas a second wave of clones that expanded from day 15 to 37 leaned towards CD4+. The study covered only a couple of mild cases, and larger cohorts including severe cases with pre-infection samples were considered necessary.

CDR3 length: 13 amino acids, cysteine to phenylalanine. CDR3 DNA only is kept here, 39 bases in frame from base 1. As encoded in the germline V gene, CDR1 is SGHRS while CDR2 is YFSETQ. Ficoll-Paque density gradient centrifugation was the method used to isolate PBMCs. The sample was PBMCs or a T cell subset sorted from them (not recorded which). This TCR derives from a man between 18 and 35 years old who had mild COVID-19 (a few samples of this study predate the infection). The sample titles of this study are shuffled in the database, so cell type and time point are left out; the donor was told from shared clones. The chain is made from TRBV5-1 and TRBJ1-1, and TRBD1 aligns with 8 junction nucleotides. The DNA sequence is as follows: TGCGCCAGCACCTTGGGACAGGCAACTGAAGCTTTCTTT. It translates as CASTLGQATEAFF.